This T cell receptor (beta chain) comes out of a study of naive and memory T cell subsets. TCR cDNA received a 3' ligated oligonucleotide that carried a UMI. This clonotype came up a few times. Ligated cDNA underwent four rounds of PCR with nested alpha and beta constant region primers and SP2. For blood and skin samples, reverse transcription used TCR alpha and beta constant primers. TCRdb re-called the 5' RACE reads through MiXCR, storing one row per CDR3 protein. The sample lists 50,000 to 65,000 distinct CDR3 sequences; 6% to 8.5% were seen once. V lost 0 bases and J lost 3, with 10 bases in between. The CDR3 is made up of 15 amino acids. Germline CDR1 reads SGDLS; CDR2 reads YYNGEE.

The genes are TRBV9 and TRBJ1-5; no clear D gene. The clonotype originates from a female donor in good health. CDR3 sequence (DNA): TGTGCCAGCAGCGTAGGGGAGGGAAACAATCAGCCCCAGCATTTT. It yields the protein CASSVGEGNNQPQHF. The whole variable domain, filled in from reference TRBV9 and TRBJ1-5, reads DSGVTQTPKHLITATGQRVTLRCSPRSGDLSVYWYQQSLDQGLQFLIQYYNGEERAKGNILERFSAQQFPDLHSELNLSSLELGDSALYFCASSVGEGNNQPQHFGDGTRLSIL.